This TCR beta chain was identified in a study of identical twins. This clonotype showed up many times. Unique molecular identifiers were in the cDNA, with template-switch universal primer binding. From the 5' RACE reads, TCRdb called clonotypes with MiXCR, one entry per CDR3 protein. The sample lists some 270,000 distinct CDR3 sequences, approximately 8.3% occurring once. Another study also made use of these data, one on yellow fever vaccine responses in identical twins.

The sequenced sample was CD8+ T cells sorted from blood. The sequence derives from a young woman in good health.

CDR3 DNA: TGTGCCAGCAGTTCGCCCATACTAGCCAAAAACATTCAGTACTTC. This sequence encodes CASSSPILAKNIQYF. The rearrangement uses TRBV28 and TRBJ2-4; D ambiguous. This CDR3 is 15 amino acids long. The germline V gene encodes CDR1 MDHEN and CDR2 SYDVKM. With 4 bases removed from V and 0 bases from J, the gap between germline ends came to 10 bases.